The present entry profiles one TCR beta chain with its context. Antigen specificity is unknown. There are 15 residues in the CDR3. The V and J ends lost 0 bases and 0 bases respectively, with 9 bases between them. Germline assignment: CDR1 SGDLS and CDR2 YYNGEE. TCRdb recomputed calls from the RT-PCR reads with MiXCR, one row per CDR3 protein. The data show about 540,000 distinct CDR3 sequences, with roughly 15% seen just once and around 10% held by the top ten. The sample comes from a study of response to subunit inactivated influenza vaccine. Overall study results and limits: Few new T cells, the authors suggested, are recruited by each seasonal influenza vaccination.

The receptor was isolated from a man aged 50 to 59 who received an inactivated influenza vaccine. The chain recombines TRBV9 with TRBJ2-5; perhaps TRBD2 as D (6 bases). The sample here was PBMCs from blood, taken 11 to 12 days after vaccination. DNA of the CDR3: TGTGCCAGCAGCGTAGCGGCGGGGAACCAAGAGACCCAGTACTTC. Encoded protein: CASSVAAGNQETQYF.